This TCR beta chain was retrieved from a study of vaccination effects on CD4 cells after COVID-19. The study's findings and limits: Marked clonal contraction of infection- and vaccine-induced clones was seen late after vaccination. Just 1 of 255 vaccine-induced clones in healthy recipients was cross-reactive.

CDR1 SGHNT and CDR2 YYREEE come from the germline V gene (reference sequence). The CDR3 length is 15 residues. Between the trimmed V and J ends, which lost 1 base and 2 bases, there was a span of 10 bases. CD4+ T cell isolation took place after more than eight days of culture. Participants got two doses of BNT162b2 or mRNA-1273 vaccine. Assay used: immunoSEQ multiplex PCR; TCRdb lists only in-frame clones, some missing. The repertoire holds 45,000 to 55,000 clones, with around 70% as singletons. Points on this clone: The antigen remains unidentified.

The V and J genes are TRBV5-4 and TRBJ2-1, with D unresolved. This TCR came from a human donor who received a COVID-19 vaccine. The specimen was CD4+ T cells from PBMCs cultured without peptide, collected after COVID-19 vaccination. CDR3 protein: CASSLRASTYNEQFF. CDR3 nucleotides: TGTGCCAGCAGCTTGAGAGCCTCGACCTACAATGAGCAGTTCTTC.